One TCR beta chain is described in this entry. This record belongs to a study of T cells in Graves' hyperthyroidism and ophthalmopathy. On the study more broadly: Before treatment of any kind, peripheral blood was taken at initial diagnosis.

What was amplified from RNA transcripts were TCR beta CDR3 regions. The HTBI primer set was used in a first-round RT-PCR of the TCR CDR3. TCRdb re-called the multiplex PCR reads with MiXCR, one entry per CDR3 protein. The sample lists a few hundred thousand distinct CDR3 sequences, approximately 15% occurring once. In making diagnoses, clinical symptoms, serum thyroxine and TRAb, thyroid ultrasound and orbital computed tomography were all used. V was trimmed by 0 bases and J by 10 bases, leaving 18 bases between them. Germline CDR1 is MGHRA and CDR2 is YSYEKL. The CDR3 loop spans 15 amino acids. The clonotype comes from a woman in her 40s with Graves' hyperthyroidism that later progressed to Graves' ophthalmopathy. The genes are TRBV4-1 and TRBJ1-1, with D perhaps matching TRBD1 (6 bases). Specimen: blood. Here the CDR3 reads CASSQDQEWGQRAFF. CDR3 bases: TGCGCCAGCAGCCAAGATCAGGAGTGGGGACAAAGAGCTTTCTTT.